This is a list of T cell receptor beta chains from one sample in a study of control samples from healthy donors and cancer patients. Clones were sequenced by immunoSEQ multiplex PCR, and TCRdb holds only the in-frame ones, with some missing. The data contain about 61,000 clones, 90% of them seen just once; the ten biggest clones take up approximately 5.9%. The sequencing input was PBMCs. These receptor sequences come from a man aged 60 to 75 with colorectal cancer. The CDR3 runs from the conserved cysteine through the conserved F or W. D genes are given only for firm matches. For some rows the clone size is stated as once, few or many, or as a class when expanded; others skip it.

J | D | V | size | DNA | CDR3
TRBJ2-7 | TRBD1 | TRBV7-9 | - | TGTGCCAGCAGCTGGGGGACAGGAGACTACGAGCAGTACTTC | CASSWGTGDYEQYF
TRBJ1-6 | TRBD1 | TRBV30 | - | TGTGCCTGGAGTACCACAGGGGCGAGGAATTCACCCCTCCACTTT | CAWSTTGARNSPLHF
TRBJ1-3 | TRBD1 | TRBV9 | - | TGTGCCAGCAGCTTTACAGGGGGATCTGGAAACACCATATATTTT | CASSFTGGSGNTIYF
TRBJ2-2 | - | TRBV30 | - | TGTGCCTGGATTCCCCTGAGACAGAGAAACACCGGGGAGCTGTTTTTT | CAWIPLRQRNTGELFF
TRBJ1-5 | TRBD1 | TRBV2 | - | TGTGCCCGGGGGGGGGACAGGGAGGAAAGCAATCAGCCCCAGCATTTT | CARGGDREESNQPQHF
TRBJ1-6 | - | TRBV2 | few | TGTGCCAGCAAGGTCACGAGCTCCTATAATTCACCCCTCCACTTT | CASKVTSSYNSPLHF
TRBJ1-6 | TRBD1 | TRBV3-1/TRBV3-2 | - | TGTGCCAGCAGCCAAGTTAGGACAGGGGGTTCACCCCTCCACTTT | CASSQVRTGGSPLHF
TRBJ2-2 | - | TRBV4-1 | - | TGCGCCAGCAGCCGGGGGACGGCGAACACCGGGGAGCTGTTTTTT | CASSRGTANTGELFF
TRBJ1-2 | - | TRBV28 | - | TGTGCCAGCAGTATGGGGTATGGCTACACCTTC | CASSMGYGYTF
TRBJ1-1 | - | TRBV6-5 | once | TGTGCCAGCAGTTACTCACTGCAGGGGCGCGCTGAAGCTTTCTTT | CASSYSLQGRAEAFF
TRBJ1-3 | TRBD1 | TRBV5-6 | - | TGTGCCAGCAGCCTGGGACAGGGGGGAGGAAACACCATATATTTT | CASSLGQGGGNTIYF
TRBJ2-3 | - | TRBV2 | - | TGTGCCAGCAGGCTGACGACAGATACGCAGTATTTT | CASRLTTDTQYF
TRBJ2-1 | TRBD2 | TRBV12-3/TRBV12-4 | - | TGTGCCAGCAGAGTTAGCGGGGGGTTTGAGCAGTTCTTC | CASRVSGGFEQFF
TRBJ1-5 | TRBD1 | TRBV4-1 | - | TGCGCCAGCAGCCGGGGACAGGGTTATCAGCCCCAGCATTTT | CASSRGQGYQPQHF